This T cell receptor (beta chain) was documented in a study of T cells in Graves' hyperthyroidism and ophthalmopathy. Findings of the study overall: Classification by a 13 V-J model distinguished ophthalmopathy from stable hyperthyroidism. The model predicted ophthalmopathy a median around 6 months before onset.

This clonotype was counted many times. Its target is not known. Amplified regions were TCR beta CDR3 sequences from RNA transcripts. Primed by the HTBI set, a first-round RT-PCR was run on the TCR CDR3. TCRdb re-derived calls from the multiplex PCR reads in MiXCR, one entry per CDR3 protein. This repertoire shows around 380,000 distinct CDR3 sequences, roughly 13% found once; its top ten account for about 20%. This TCR derives from a young man with Graves' hyperthyroidism that later progressed to Graves' ophthalmopathy. The sample taken for sequencing was blood.

CDR3 loop: CASRATSGPNTGELFF. In DNA form, the CDR3 reads TGTGCCAGCAGAGCAACTAGCGGACCGAACACCGGGGAGCTGTTTTTT. The chain links TRBV2 to TRBJ2-2, with TRBD2 matching 8 bases. The J segment lost 0 bases and the V segment lost 6 bases, leaving 6 bases of the junction unmatched. The CDR3 extends over 16 amino acids. Germline values: CDR1 SNHLY, CDR2 FYNNEI.